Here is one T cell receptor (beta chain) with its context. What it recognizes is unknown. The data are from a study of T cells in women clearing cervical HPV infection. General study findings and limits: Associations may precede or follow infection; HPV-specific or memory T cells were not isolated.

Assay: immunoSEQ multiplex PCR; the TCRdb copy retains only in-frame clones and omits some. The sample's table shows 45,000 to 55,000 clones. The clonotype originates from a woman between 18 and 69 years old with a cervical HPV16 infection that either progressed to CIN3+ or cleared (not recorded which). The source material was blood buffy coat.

CDR3 sequence: CASSLGGPSGRPNTGELFF. The CDR3 DNA, read in part, is TGCGCCAGCAGCTTGGGAGGCCCTAGCGGGAGGCCGAACACCGGGGAG. The V and J genes are TRBV5-1 and TRBJ2-2; 11 bases match TRBD2. The read ends 3 residues early relative to the CDR3; the germline J gene fills the gap. CDR1 and CDR2 (germline): SGHRS, YFSETQ. The CDR3 has 19 amino acids. Unmatched junction bases numbered 7, after V lost 0 bases and J lost 0 bases.